The rows below give T cell receptor beta chains drawn from one sample of a study of tumor-infiltrating lymphocytes in localized non-small cell lung cancer. Clones were read by immunoSEQ multiplex PCR, and TCRdb kept only the in-frame ones, dropping some. This sample has 15,000 to 20,000 clones; approximately 79% occur once, and the top ten carry approximately 9.2%. The sample taken for sequencing was lung tumor tissue. The receptors stem from a human donor with non-small cell lung cancer. Each CDR3 is given without its conserved first and last residue. The D gene is left open where the match is weak.

NA	TRBV5-6	12	TRBJ1-1	ASSAHSRSTEAF
NA	TRBV27	12	TRBJ1-1	ASSSGRLSTEAF
NA	TRBV6-5	14	TRBJ1-1	ASSYSIGVMNTEAF
TRBD1	TRBV7-9	15	TRBJ1-1	ASSFDPPGQLNTEAF
TRBD2	TRBV7-2	13	TRBJ2-7	ASSLGRGRGYEQY
TRBD2	TRBV2	14	TRBJ2-5	ASSEAGLASKETQY
NA	TRBV19	11	TRBJ2-7	ASSIQGSYEQY
NA	TRBV19	12	TRBJ2-7	ASSMGHIVYEQY
TRBD1	TRBV10-2	11	TRBJ1-1	ASSGTGLTEAF
TRBD1	TRBV7-9	13	TRBJ2-7	ASSLFGTGAYEQY
NA	TRBV10-2	11	TRBJ2-7	ASSLDMTYEQY
TRBD1	TRBV2	12	TRBJ1-4	ASTQTGLNEKLF
TRBD1	TRBV19	14	TRBJ1-1	ASSIDGGQGGNEAF
TRBD2	TRBV19	18	TRBJ2-2	ASSIRQPTSGRTRPGELF
NA	TRBV9	14	TRBJ1-6	ASSVDPGRENSPLH
TRBD2	TRBV29-1	13	TRBJ2-1	SVEGWTSSYNEQF
NA	TRBV7-9	12	TRBJ1-1	ASRKLEGNTEAF
NA	TRBV28	10	TRBJ2-5	ASSFMMGTQY
TRBD2	TRBV14	12	TRBJ2-7	ASSLLAGIYEQY
NA	TRBV6-6	10	TRBJ1-1	ASITGGAEAF
NA	TRBV29-1	15	TRBJ2-3	SVEDLNRAASTDTQY
NA	TRBV5-6	12	TRBJ1-1	ASSFGQASTEAF
NA	TRBV19	13	TRBJ1-6	ASNQGGGGNSPLH
NA	TRBV21-1	9	TRBJ2-5	ASFQKGTQY
NA	TRBV4-3	14	TRBJ2-7	ASSQEQVILPYEQY
NA	TRBV10-3	15	TRBJ1-5	AISPMDLLGGNQPQH
NA	TRBV9	14	TRBJ2-1	ASSPRGGQGADEQF
NA	TRBV6-5	12	TRBJ1-2	ASSVQDTNYGYT
NA	TRBV2	12	TRBJ1-2	ASSDGTKNYGYT
TRBD1	TRBV10-1	12	TRBJ1-3	ASSVGQAGNTIY
NA	TRBV4-3	11	TRBJ1-2	ASSQVGSGGYT
TRBD2	TRBV19	15	TRBJ2-1	ASSIGHSGTSKNEQF
NA	TRBV29-1	10	TRBJ2-2	SVARGTGELF
NA	TRBV5-6	12	TRBJ2-7	ARTGTSYRYEQY
NA	TRBV7-9	15	TRBJ1-1	ASSLAGGAGGNTEAF
NA	TRBV5-6	13	TRBJ1-5	ASSFGQFSNQPQH
NA	TRBV7-2	13	TRBJ1-6	ASSSQRGGRSPLH
TRBD1	TRBV5-5	15	TRBJ2-4	ASSFSGTEIAKNIQY
NA	TRBV29-1	13	TRBJ2-5	SVEDERGLGETQY
TRBD1	TRBV2	13	TRBJ1-2	ASSEGTGVYYGYT
NA	TRBV28	12	TRBJ1-2	ASSLIPRHYGYT
NA	TRBV28	11	TRBJ1-2	ASSLWSNYGYT
NA	TRBV9	12	TRBJ2-7	ASSVGKGINEQY
TRBD2	TRBV2	16	TRBJ2-1	ASRDPGLAGVSYNEQF
TRBD1	TRBV25-1	15	TRBJ2-6	ASRDPGQSSGANVLT
NA	TRBV7-2	11	TRBJ1-2	ASSFDRFRGYT
NA	TRBV5-1	11	TRBJ1-2	ASSFEGLGGYT
NA	TRBV7-3	13	TRBJ2-3	ASSYDGRGTDTQY
NA	TRBV30	12	TRBJ1-3	AWSHEEGGNTIY
NA	TRBV15	12	TRBJ2-7	ATSRPGNSYEQY
NA	TRBV9	12	TRBJ2-3	ASSFLGGTDTQY
NA	TRBV4-3	12	TRBJ2-7	ASSQDPGSYEQY
TRBD1	TRBV19	11	TRBJ2-3	ASSPTGGNTQY
NA	TRBV25-1	15	TRBJ1-1	ASSGGRGQGRGTEAF
NA	TRBV27	9	TRBJ2-1	ASRQQGKQF